These T cell receptor beta chains were read from a single sample in a study of blood T cells in healthy people across ages. TCRdb called the 5' RACE reads again in MiXCR, with one record for every CDR3 protein. The sample contains over a million distinct CDR3 sequences, over 35% of which appear only once. Sequencing was performed on blood. The receptors here all came from a woman aged 55-70 years in good health. CDR3s leave out the opening cysteine and the closing phenylalanine or tryptophan. A D gene is named only where the DNA matches it firmly.

V: TRBV3-1
D: TRBD1
J: TRBJ1-2
CDR3: ASSLTAGTGKGYT

V: TRBV7-3
D: .
J: TRBJ2-5
CDR3: ASSLGGAQGRETQY

V: TRBV20-1
D: .
J: .
CDR3: SARRGGGAEQY

V: TRBV3-1
D: TRBD1
J: TRBJ2-5
CDR3: ASSQGQGFGQY

V: TRBV6-5
D: .
J: TRBJ2-7
CDR3: ASRRDHSSYEQY

V: TRBV5-1
D: TRBD1
J: TRBJ2-7
CDR3: ASSLVLGQGYEQY

V: TRBV29-1
D: TRBD1
J: TRBJ2-7
CDR3: SVEETGVAYEQY

V: TRBV28
D: .
J: TRBJ1-2
CDR3: ASSGDSPWSMGYT

V: TRBV12-3/TRBV12-4
D: .
J: TRBJ2-7
CDR3: ACSSQGRFAEQY

V: TRBV27
D: .
J: TRBJ2-5
CDR3: ASSVSGLETQY

V: TRBV20-1
D: .
J: TRBJ2-7
CDR3: SARVVKPAGEYEQY

V: TRBV20-1
D: TRBD2
J: TRBJ2-1
CDR3: SARPSGSYNEQF

V: TRBV6-5
D: .
J: TRBJ2-7
CDR3: ASSYSSPGLGYEQY

V: TRBV19
D: TRBD1
J: TRBJ2-4
CDR3: ASTLRDRSKNIQY

V: TRBV7-8
D: .
J: TRBJ2-7
CDR3: ASSTRRGRYEQY

V: TRBV6-5
D: .
J: TRBJ1-5
CDR3: ASSYGSGNQPQH

V: TRBV6-2/TRBV6-3
D: TRBD2
J: TRBJ2-3
CDR3: ASRGTSGRAHTQY

V: TRBV24-1
D: .
J: TRBJ2-3
CDR3: ATSDPRRGDTDTQY

V: TRBV20-1
D: .
J: TRBJ2-1
CDR3: SATGLDEQF

V: TRBV10-3
D: TRBD1
J: TRBJ2-2
CDR3: AISRQGRNTGELF

V: TRBV20-1
D: TRBD1
J: TRBJ1-6
CDR3: SARGGQGVHNSPLH

V: TRBV21-1
D: .
J: TRBJ2-7
CDR3: ASSKARRAGSGEQY

V: TRBV6-2/TRBV6-3
D: .
J: TRBJ2-1
CDR3: ASSYDLGSYNEQF

V: TRBV6-5
D: .
J: TRBJ2-7
CDR3: ASSRHARAYEQY

V: TRBV7-9
D: .
J: TRBJ2-3
CDR3: ASSLKLSGSDTQY

V: TRBV10-3
D: TRBD2
J: .
CDR3: AISKREGDEQY

V: TRBV6-2/TRBV6-3
D: .
J: TRBJ1-4
CDR3: ASSRRRATNEKLF

V: TRBV14
D: .
J: TRBJ2-1
CDR3: ASSLRGEGRGYNEQF

V: TRBV27
D: .
J: TRBJ2-7
CDR3: ASASIGGRFMYEQY

V: TRBV20-1
D: TRBD2
J: TRBJ2-1
CDR3: SASSVPSGSNEQF

V: TRBV7-9
D: TRBD2
J: TRBJ2-1
CDR3: ASSPKTSGRFHEQF

V: TRBV20-1
D: TRBD1
J: TRBJ2-3
CDR3: SARPGTGADTQY

V: TRBV7-3
D: .
J: TRBJ2-3
CDR3: ASSLRRDGNTDTQY

V: TRBV7-9
D: .
J: TRBJ1-2
CDR3: ASSTQGDGYT

V: TRBV15
D: TRBD1
J: TRBJ1-2
CDR3: ATSRDTQGVYGYT

V: TRBV20-1
D: .
J: TRBJ2-7
CDR3: SARAQGTPRREQY

V: TRBV20-1
D: TRBD2
J: TRBJ2-7
CDR3: SARDLGTSGTISDEQY

V: TRBV15
D: .
J: TRBJ1-2
CDR3: ATSRRTGRSCGYT

V: TRBV20-1
D: .
J: TRBJ2-1
CDR3: SAKPGVNEQF

V: TRBV28
D: TRBD1
J: TRBJ1-2
CDR3: ASSLIGVGQGSGYT

V: TRBV7-4
D: .
J: .
CDR3: ASRMGEQY

V: TRBV4-1
D: .
J: TRBJ2-1
CDR3: ASSQVDLMTYNEQF

V: TRBV27
D: .
J: TRBJ2-3
CDR3: ASRPGPRQVLTDTQY

V: TRBV4-1
D: .
J: TRBJ2-7
CDR3: ASSQQTGYEQY

V: TRBV6-6
D: .
J: TRBJ2-5
CDR3: ARSYPGHQETQY